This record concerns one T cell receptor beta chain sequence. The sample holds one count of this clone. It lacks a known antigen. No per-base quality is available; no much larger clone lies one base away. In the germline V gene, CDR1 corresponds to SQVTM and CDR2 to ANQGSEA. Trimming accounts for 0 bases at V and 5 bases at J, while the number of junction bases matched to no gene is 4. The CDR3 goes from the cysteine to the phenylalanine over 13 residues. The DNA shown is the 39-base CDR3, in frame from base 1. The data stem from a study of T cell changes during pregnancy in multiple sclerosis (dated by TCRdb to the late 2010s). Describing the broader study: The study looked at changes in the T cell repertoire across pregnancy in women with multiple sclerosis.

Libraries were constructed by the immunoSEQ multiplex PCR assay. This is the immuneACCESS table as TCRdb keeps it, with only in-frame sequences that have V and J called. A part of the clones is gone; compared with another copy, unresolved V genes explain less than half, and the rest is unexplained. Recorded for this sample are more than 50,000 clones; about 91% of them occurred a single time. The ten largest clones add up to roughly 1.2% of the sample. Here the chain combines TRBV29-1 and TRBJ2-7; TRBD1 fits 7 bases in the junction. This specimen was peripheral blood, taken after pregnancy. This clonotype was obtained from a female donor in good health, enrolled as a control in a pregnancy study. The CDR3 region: CSVEDRGPNEQYF. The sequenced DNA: TGCAGCGTTGAAGATAGGGGGCCCAACGAGCAGTACTTC.